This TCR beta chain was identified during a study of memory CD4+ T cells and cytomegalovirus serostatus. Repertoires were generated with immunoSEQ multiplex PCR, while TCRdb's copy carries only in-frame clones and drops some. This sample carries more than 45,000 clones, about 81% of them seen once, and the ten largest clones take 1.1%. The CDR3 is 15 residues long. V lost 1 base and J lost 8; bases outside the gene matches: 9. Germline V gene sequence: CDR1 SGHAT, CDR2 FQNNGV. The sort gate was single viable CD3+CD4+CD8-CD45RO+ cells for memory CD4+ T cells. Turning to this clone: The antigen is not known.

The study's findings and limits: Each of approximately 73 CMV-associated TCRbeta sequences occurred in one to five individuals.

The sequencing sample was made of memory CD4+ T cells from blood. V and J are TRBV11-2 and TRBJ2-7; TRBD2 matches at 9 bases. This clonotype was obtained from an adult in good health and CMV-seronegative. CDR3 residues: CASSLAGSGSNKQYF. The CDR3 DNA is TGTGCCAGCAGCTTAGCGGGTAGCGGGAGTAATAAGCAGTACTTC. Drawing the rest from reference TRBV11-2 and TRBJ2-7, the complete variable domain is EAGVAQSPRYKIIEKRQSVAFWCNPISGHATLYWYQQILGQGPKLLIQFQNNGVVDDSQLPKDRFSAERLKGVDSTLKIQPAKLEDSAVYLCASSLAGSGSNKQYFGPGTRLTVT.